The next 16 T cell receptor beta chains were all read from a single sample in a study of regulatory T cells in long-lasting Graves disease. As to time point: newly diagnosed GD, antithyroid drugs for less than 3 months. PBMCs were the source of the RNA used for TCR sequencing. The TCR beta library used iRepertoire HTBI primers with Arm-PCR amplification of CDR3. TCRdb ran MiXCR on the multiplex PCR reads and lists one entry per CDR3 protein. The sample carries some 410,000 distinct CDR3 sequences, roughly 15% recorded once. These data also formed part of another study, on T cells in Graves' hyperthyroidism and ophthalmopathy.

This sample comprised peripheral blood mononuclear cells (PBMCs), obtained at new diagnosis, from a patient treated with antithyroid drugs. The receptors derive from a woman in her 30s with Graves disease.

This clonotype was detected ten times or more. The chain is built from TRBV28 and TRBJ2-2; no clear D. Germline loops: CDR1 MDHEN, CDR2 SYDVKM. The V gene lost 3 bases and the J gene lost 0 bases, with 5 bases spanning the gap. This CDR3 comprises 14 residues. CDR3 in DNA: TGTGCCAGCAGTTTTTTTGCGAACACCGGGGAGCTGTTTTTT. This sequence encodes CASSFFANTGELFF.

This clonotype was found many times. This chain connects TRBV11-2 to TRBJ2-7; D not certain. This CDR3 is built from 12 residues. V lost 0 bases and J 6 bases, leaving 6 bases between the germline ends. Germline V gene lookup returns CDR1 SGHAT and CDR2 FQNNGV. This CDR3 reads CASSLEEVEQYF. The CDR3, as DNA: TGTGCCAGCAGCTTAGAAGAAGTCGAGCAGTACTTC.

This clonotype was found many times. CDR3 sequence reads: CASSPPLAGFPNEQFF. The CDR3 DNA reads TGTGCCAGCAGTCCACCACTAGCGGGATTCCCCAATGAGCAGTTCTTC. The rearrangement joins TRBV12-3 or TRBV12-4 to TRBJ2-1, with 10 positions matching TRBD2. Losses at the gene ends were 5 bases for V and 6 bases for J; bases not matched to a gene: 10. The CDR3 loop spans 16 amino acids.

The rearrangement uses TRBV5-1 and TRBJ2-1; 8 nucleotides align to TRBD1. The ends lost 4 bases at V and 6 bases at J; junction bases unmatched: 6. This CDR3 has 14 amino acids. Looked up from germline, CDR1 is SGHRS and CDR2 is YFSETQ. The CDR3 sequence is CASSGQGAGNEQFF. DNA of the CDR3: TGCGCCAGCAGCGGCCAGGGGGCTGGCAATGAGCAGTTCTTC.

The rearrangement links TRBV7-9 to TRBJ2-1, with 11 bases aligning to TRBD2. The CDR3 spans 15 residues. Germline-derived CDR1 and CDR2 are SEHNR and FQNEAQ (reference sequence). The J segment lost 8 bases and the V segment lost 4 bases, leaving 7 bases of the junction unmatched. The CDR3 sequence: CASSSFSGRGDEQFF. CDR3 in DNA: TGTGCCAGCAGCTCCTTTAGCGGGAGGGGGGATGAGCAGTTCTTC.

The J gene is TRBJ1-1, the V gene TRBV19; maybe TRBD1 (6 bases). The CDR3 is made up of 13 amino acids. Per the germline V gene, CDR1 is LNHDA and CDR2 is SQIVND (reference sequence). V was pared by 5 bases and J by 2 bases, with 9 bases between. The CDR3 bases are TGTGCCAGTAGTGGGACACAAAACACTGAAGCTTTCTTT. Protein sequence: CASSGTQNTEAFF.

The CDR3 reads CASSQDLYLPQHF. The CDR3 bases are TGCGCCAGCAGCCAAGATTTGTACCTGCCCCAGCATTTT. This rearrangement joins TRBV4-3 to TRBJ1-5; D not resolved. This CDR3 is 13 amino acids long. V was trimmed by 0 bases and J by 9 bases, leaving 9 bases between them. Germline CDR1 is LGHNA and CDR2 is YSLEER.

The chain combines TRBV11-2 with TRBJ2-1; D is ambiguous. The CDR3 is made up of 14 amino acids. V was clipped by 2 bases and J by 4 bases, with 9 bases between them. Germline V lookup: CDR1 SGHAT, CDR2 FQNNGV. In DNA form, the CDR3 reads TGTGCCAGCAGCTTAACCACAAGGTACAATGAGCAGTTCTTC. Amino acids: CASSLTTRYNEQFF.

Ten or more counts support this clonotype. The V call is TRBV5-1, the J call TRBJ2-7; 11 bases match TRBD2. Germline values: CDR1 SGHRS, CDR2 YFSETQ. The CDR3 extends over 15 amino acids. Unmatched junction bases numbered 7, after V lost 7 bases and J lost 1 base. This CDR3 is CASRVRTSGSYEQYF. CDR3 in DNA: TGCGCCAGCCGGGTTAGGACTAGCGGGTCCTACGAGCAGTACTTC.

This clonotype was seen ten or more times. The rearrangement uses TRBV10-3 and TRBJ2-2; D not resolved. The V and J ends lost 3 bases and 3 bases respectively, with 5 bases between them. The germline CDR1 and CDR2 sequences are ENHRY and SYGVKD. The CDR3 covers 13 residues. The DNA of the CDR3 is TGTGCCATCAGTGACTGGGACACCGGGGAGCTGTTTTTT. Its translation is CAISDWDTGELFF.

The chain uses TRBV4-3 and TRBJ2-3, with D perhaps TRBD1 or TRBD2 (5 bases each). V was pared by 0 bases and J by 0 bases, with 19 bases between. The CDR3 totals 19 residues. CDR1 LGHNA and CDR2 YSLEER come from the germline V gene. The CDR3, as DNA: TGCGCCAGCAGCCAAGATCAGGGCTCCTGGAGGTCTAGCACAGATACGCAGTATTTT. Encoded protein: CASSQDQGSWRSSTDTQYF.

The V gene is TRBV19, the J gene TRBJ1-5; perhaps TRBD1 as D (6 bases). The CDR3 loop spans 17 amino acids. Germline CDR1 LNHDA, CDR2 SQIVND (reference sequence). V was pared by 6 bases and J by 3 bases, with 21 bases between. This CDR3 is CASRTDRGQQFNQPQHF. The DNA for the CDR3 is TGTGCCAGTAGAACAGACCGGGGACAACAGTTCAATCAGCCCCAGCATTTT.

This clonotype was counted a few times. The genes are TRBV6-5 and TRBJ2-3; D is undetermined. V lost 2 bases and J lost 1, with 13 bases in between. CDR1 MNHEY and CDR2 SVGAGI come from the germline V gene. The CDR3 contains 16 residues. In nucleotides, the CDR3 is TGTGCCAGCAGTTACGACCGTCCCTACGGCACAGATACGCAGTATTTT. Protein sequence: CASSYDRPYGTDTQYF.

This rearrangement joins TRBV20-1 to TRBJ2-1, with TRBD2 identical over 8 bases. There are 14 residues in the CDR3. In germline, CDR1 is DFQATT, CDR2 SNEGSKA (reference sequence). J was trimmed by 6 bases and V by 5 bases; bases with no gene match: 9. The CDR3 protein is CSAPPGGVGNEQFF. CDR3 nucleotide sequence: TGCAGTGCTCCCCCCGGGGGGGTGGGCAATGAGCAGTTCTTC.

This clonotype was picked up many times. The chain employs TRBV6-5 and TRBJ1-4; 8 bases agree with TRBD1. Germline V CDR1 and CDR2: MNHEY, SVGAGI. CDR3 length: 20 amino acids. Losses at the gene ends were 0 bases for V and 7 bases for J; bases not matched to a gene: 19. The CDR3, as DNA: TGTGCCAGCAGTTACTCACCCCCGCGATGGGGGACAGGCGGGGGTGAAAAACTGTTTTTT. This translates into CASSYSPPRWGTGGGEKLFF.

This clonotype occurred many times. V usage is TRBV28 and J usage is TRBJ1-5; the D gene is possibly TRBD1 (6 bases). CDR1 is MDHEN, CDR2 SYDVKM, per germline. Trimming removed 4 bases at V and 1 base at J, with 11 bases between. This CDR3 is 15 amino acids long. The CDR3 is CASSSLQGSNQPQHF. For the CDR3, the DNA is TGTGCCAGCAGTTCCCTACAGGGAAGCAATCAGCCCCAGCATTTT.